This TCR beta chain was sequenced for a study of cytomegalovirus exposure and HLA in healthy donors. Notes on the study in general: Using a false discovery rate of 0.05, a later analysis showed that roughly 16,000 TCR beta sequences were associated with HLA alleles. One cluster of highly shared sequence variants probably arose as a sequencing artifact.

Per the germline V gene, CDR1 is DFQATT and CDR2 is SNEGSKA (reference sequence). The CDR3 extends over 11 amino acids. V was shortened by 7 bases and J by 10 bases, with 14 bases between the two germline ends. Turning to this clone: Its antigen is unknown.

PCR was performed using 60 Vbeta and 13 Jbeta primers. In the original analysis: Later, an analysis found 75 million to 100 million unique TCR beta chains, and approximately 10 million of these were shared. Profiled with immunoSEQ multiplex PCR; TCRdb holds only in-frame clones, not every one. V, J and clone size are taken as reported in that table, and D and trimming were inferred from the DNA itself. This table has some 67,000 clones, more than 80% appearing once. This TCR was recovered from a woman aged 25-40 years in good health and CMV-seropositive. The rearrangement uses TRBV20-1 and TRBJ2-1, with a possible D match to TRBD2 (5 bases). The sample taken for sequencing was PBMCs. The CDR3 coding sequence is TGCAGTGTTGCGGGTCCTCGGGAGCAGTTCTTC. It is translated as CSVAGPREQFF.